The 18 T cell receptor beta chains below were found in one sample sequenced in a study of blood T cell repertoires in COVID-19. The table came from immunoSEQ multiplex PCR; TCRdb's copy has only in-frame clones and leaves some out. The table shows approximately 93,000 clones, with roughly 90% occurring only once. Source material: peripheral blood. The source of these receptors is a man aged 45 to 65 with active or convalescent COVID-19.

The rearrangement uses TRBV30 and TRBJ1-6; D is perhaps TRBD1 (5 bases). Germline assignment: CDR1 GTSNPN and CDR2 SVGIG (reference sequence). V was shortened by 2 bases and J by 10 bases, with 15 bases between the two germline ends. The CDR3 consists of 14 residues. The CDR3 DNA follows: TGTGCCTGGAGTCCCCCAGGGCGTACCTCACCCCTCCACTTT. As protein: CAWSPPGRTSPLHF.

This sequence joins TRBV18 and TRBJ2-7, with TRBD1 matching over 9 bases. This CDR3 is 14 amino acids long. The trim removed 3 bases at V and 4 bases at J, leaving 4 bases unmatched. Germline CDR1 and CDR2: KGHSH and LQKENI. Here the CDR3 reads CASSPWTGDYEQYF. For the CDR3, the DNA is TGTGCCAGCTCACCGTGGACAGGGGATTACGAGCAGTACTTC.

The chain recombines TRBV6-5 with TRBJ2-5, with a tentative D call TRBD2 (6 bases). V was cut by 0 bases and J by 4 bases, with 9 bases left in between. CDR3 length: 14 residues. Germline values: CDR1 MNHEY, CDR2 SVGAGI. CDR3: CASSYSGGTETQYF. CDR3 sequence (DNA): TGTGCCAGCAGTTACTCGGGGGGAACAGAGACCCAGTACTTC.

This chain connects TRBV7-8 to TRBJ2-1, with 11 positions matching TRBD2. The CDR3 loop spans 15 amino acids. Germline V gene lookup returns CDR1 SGHVS and CDR2 FQNEAQ. V lost 5 bases to trimming and J lost 4 bases; unmatched junction nucleotides: 4. This CDR3 is CASSLGLAVYNEQFF. The CDR3 DNA reads TGTGCCAGCAGCCTGGGACTAGCGGTTTACAATGAGCAGTTCTTC.

The J gene is TRBJ2-5, the V gene TRBV11-2; D is perhaps TRBD1 (5 bases). CDR1 is SGHAT, CDR2 FQNNGV, per germline. CDR3 length: 12 amino acids. Trimming cost V 5 bases and J 4 bases, with 8 bases left between them. CDR3 loop: CASSQGVETQYF. DNA for the CDR3: TGTGCCAGCAGCCAAGGGGTAGAGACCCAGTACTTC.

This chain uses TRBV14 with TRBJ1-5, with D possibly being TRBD1 (6 bases). The germline V gene encodes CDR1 SGHDN and CDR2 FVKESK. This CDR3 comprises 20 residues. V was cut by 4 bases and J by 1 base, with 26 bases left in between. CDR3: CASSPRFLGGGLSSNQPQHF. The CDR3, as DNA: TGTGCCAGCAGCCCCCGGTTCTTAGGGGGTGGGCTTTCCAGCAATCAGCCCCAGCATTTT.

V usage is TRBV6-5 and J usage is TRBJ2-3, with D perhaps matching TRBD1 (6 bases). CDR1 is MNHEY and CDR2 is SVGAGI in the germline V gene. The CDR3 has 16 residues. Between the trimmed V and J ends, which lost 0 bases and 1 base, there was a span of 11 bases. The CDR3 sequence: CASSYSLGGGTDTQYF. As DNA, the CDR3 is TGTGCCAGCAGTTACTCGTTAGGGGGAGGCACAGATACGCAGTATTTT.

The chain links TRBV19 to TRBJ2-3; TRBD1 matches 12 bases. The V gene's germline CDR1 is LNHDA and CDR2 SQIVND (reference sequence). The CDR3 has 16 residues. After removal of 5 bases from V and 3 bases from J, the junction contained 6 bases not matched to a gene. The CDR3 loop reads CASSARDRGLTDTQYF. The DNA for the CDR3 is TGTGCCAGTAGTGCTCGGGACAGGGGGCTGACAGATACGCAGTATTTT.

The chain recombines TRBV24-1 with TRBJ2-1; TRBD2 matches 10 bases. The trim removed 4 bases at V and 7 bases at J, leaving 6 bases unmatched. The CDR3 extends over 15 amino acids. CDR1 and CDR2 (germline): KGHDR, SFDVKD. CDR3 sequence: CATSDPGLAWNEQFF. CDR3 bases: TGTGCCACCAGTGACCCGGGACTAGCGTGGAATGAGCAGTTCTTC.

The V and J genes are TRBV5-1 and TRBJ2-1; 8 bases are shared with TRBD1. Germline values: CDR1 SGHRS, CDR2 YFSETQ. This CDR3 comprises 15 residues. V lost 2 bases and J lost 5; bases outside the gene matches: 6. The CDR3 DNA sequence: TGCGCCAGCAGCTTCCCGGACAGGGCTGACAATGAGCAGTTCTTC. It is translated as CASSFPDRADNEQFF.

This clone appeared a few times. V usage is TRBV5-1 and J usage is TRBJ1-2; no definite D call. Germline CDR1 reads SGHRS; CDR2 reads YFSETQ. V was pared by 4 bases and J by 2 bases, with 12 bases between. The CDR3 consists of 14 residues. The CDR3 loop reads CASSPRQPNYGYTF. CDR3 coding DNA: TGCGCCAGCAGCCCGCGGCAACCGAACTATGGCTACACCTTC.

The chain couples TRBV24-1 to TRBJ2-3; 7 bases align to TRBD1. CDR1 KGHDR and CDR2 SFDVKD come from the germline V gene. With V trimmed by 4 bases and J by 0 bases, 3 bases remained unmatched. The CDR3 consists of 15 residues. As DNA, the CDR3 is TGTGCCACCAGTGACTCACAGGGGAGCACAGATACGCAGTATTTT. This sequence encodes CATSDSQGSTDTQYF.

The gene calls are TRBV6-5 and TRBJ2-1, with D possibly matching TRBD2 (5 bases). The V gene lost 4 bases and the J gene lost 0 bases, with 13 bases spanning the gap. Germline V gene lookup returns CDR1 MNHEY and CDR2 SVGAGI. The CDR3 is 16 amino acids. Written as DNA, the CDR3 is TGTGCCAGCAGTTCCAGCGGTATGAGCTCCTACAATGAGCAGTTCTTC. It specifies CASSSSGMSSYNEQFF.

DNA for the CDR3: TGTGCCAGCAGCAACCGGGACAGGGGTGGAGATCAGCCCCAGCATTTT. Translated, it gives CASSNRDRGGDQPQHF. J is TRBJ1-5 and V is TRBV21-1; the table calls TRBD1, which could not be checked here. TRBV21-1 is flagged as a pseudogene. CDR3 length: 16 residues.

The chain joins TRBV6-5 to TRBJ1-2, with D possibly TRBD1 on 6 matching bases. Germline V gene data show CDR1 as MNHEY and CDR2 as SVGAGI. The length of the CDR3 is 15 residues. Deletions cut 2 bases from V and 6 bases from J, with 16 bases between. The CDR3 coding sequence is TGTGCCAGCAGTTACGGGAGGGGGGCTGGTAATGGCTACACCTTC. It specifies CASSYGRGAGNGYTF.

The V gene is TRBV6-5, the J gene TRBJ1-1, with TRBD1 matching over 10 bases. The trim removed 5 bases at V and 2 bases at J, leaving 5 bases unmatched. Germline V gene lookup returns CDR1 MNHEY and CDR2 SVGAGI. The CDR3 sequence is 15 residues long. CDR3 loop: CASSKDRGYNTEAFF. The CDR3 DNA reads as TGTGCCAGCAGTAAGGACAGGGGGTATAACACTGAAGCTTTCTTT.

There are many counts of this clone. This chain links TRBV3-1 (or the pseudogene TRBV3-2) with TRBJ2-1, with D tentatively TRBD1 (6 bases). CDR1 LGHDT and CDR2 YNNKEL come from the germline V gene (reference sequence). This CDR3 is built from 14 residues. The V end was cut by 6 bases, the J end by 7 bases, with 16 bases between. This chain's CDR3 is CASRGATLRNEQFF. DNA for the CDR3: TGTGCCAGCAGGGGGGCGACGTTGAGAAATGAGCAGTTCTTC.

This clone was found once. The chain is built from TRBV9 and TRBJ2-7, with TRBD2 matching 11 bases. This CDR3 contains 15 residues. Germline-derived CDR1 and CDR2 are SGDLS and YYNGEE. V dropped 0 bases and J dropped 3; count of bases not matched to a gene: 2. The DNA of the CDR3 is TGTGCCAGCAGCGTAGGACTAGCGGGAAACTACGAGCAGTACTTC. It is translated as CASSVGLAGNYEQYF.